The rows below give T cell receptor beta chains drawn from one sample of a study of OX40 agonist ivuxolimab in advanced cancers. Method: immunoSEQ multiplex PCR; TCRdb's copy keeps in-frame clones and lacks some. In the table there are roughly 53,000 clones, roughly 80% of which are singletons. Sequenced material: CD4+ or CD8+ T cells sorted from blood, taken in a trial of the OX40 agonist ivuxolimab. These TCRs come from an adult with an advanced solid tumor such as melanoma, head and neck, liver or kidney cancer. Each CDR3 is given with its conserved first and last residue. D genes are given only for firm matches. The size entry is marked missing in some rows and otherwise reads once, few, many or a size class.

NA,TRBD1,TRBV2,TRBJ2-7,TGTGCCAGCAGTGGGACAGGAAGCCGCGAGCAGTACTTC,CASSGTGSREQYF
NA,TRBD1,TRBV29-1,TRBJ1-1,TGCAGCGCCACAAGGGGGCCTGAAGCTTTCTTT,CSATRGPEAFF
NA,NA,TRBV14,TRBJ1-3,TGTGCCAGCAGCCTTCTGACCGGAGCCCTGGGTGACACCATATATTTT,CASSLLTGALGDTIYF
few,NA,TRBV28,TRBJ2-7,TGTGCCAGCAGTCTAGACCGATGGGGACTCCCGAACTACGAGCAGTACTTC,CASSLDRWGLPNYEQYF
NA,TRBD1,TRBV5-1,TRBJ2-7,TGCGCCAGCAGCTATGGACAGGGGGAGCAGTACTTC,CASSYGQGEQYF
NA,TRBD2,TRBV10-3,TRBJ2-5,TGTGCCATCAGTCGAGCGGGAGAGGAGACCCAGTACTTC,CAISRAGEETQYF
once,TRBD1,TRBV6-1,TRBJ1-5,TGTGCCGGGACCACAGGGGCTTCCAATCAGCCCCAGCATTTT,CAGTTGASNQPQHF
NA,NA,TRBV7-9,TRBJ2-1,TGTGCCAGCAGGCGGGCCGCCAATGAGCAGTTCTTC,CASRRAANEQFF
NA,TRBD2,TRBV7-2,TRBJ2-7,TGTGCCAGCAGCTTAGCGTCGAGCGGGAGGCCCAACTACGAGCAGTACTTC,CASSLASSGRPNYEQYF
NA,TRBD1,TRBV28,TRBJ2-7,TGTGCCAGCAGTCGACAGGGGTTAAGTTCCTACGAGCAGTACTTC,CASSRQGLSSYEQYF
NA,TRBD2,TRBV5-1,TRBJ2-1,TGCGCCAGCAGCTTGTGGAGAGCGGGAGCAGGTAATGAGCAGTTCTTC,CASSLWRAGAGNEQFF
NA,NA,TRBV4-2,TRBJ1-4,TGTGCCAGCAGCCAAGTAACCGCTAATGAAAAACTGTTTTTT,CASSQVTANEKLFF
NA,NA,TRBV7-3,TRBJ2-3,TGTGCCAGCAGCTCCTGGACGAGGGATACGCAGTATTTT,CASSSWTRDTQYF
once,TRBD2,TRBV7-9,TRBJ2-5,TGTGCCAGCAGCTTAGGCCTAGCGGGCGATGAGACCCAGTACTTC,CASSLGLAGDETQYF
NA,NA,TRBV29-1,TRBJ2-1,TGCAGCGTTGGTGGGACTCCTCCTCTGAACAATGAGCAGTTCTTC,CSVGGTPPLNNEQFF
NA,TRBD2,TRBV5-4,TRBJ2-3,TGTGCCAGCAGCCCCACCGGGACTAGCGACAGAACAGATACGCAGTATTTT,CASSPTGTSDRTDTQYF
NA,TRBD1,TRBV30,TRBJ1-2,TGTGCCTGGAGTGTTATGGCAGGGGGTGGCTACACCTTC,CAWSVMAGGGYTF
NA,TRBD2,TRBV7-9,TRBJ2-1,TGTGCCAGCAGCTTAGAGGGACTAGCTAAAAAGGGGCAGTTCTTC,CASSLEGLAKKGQFF
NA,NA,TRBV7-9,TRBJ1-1,TGTGCCAGCAGCCAGGGACAGAACACTGAAGCTTTCTTT,CASSQGQNTEAFF
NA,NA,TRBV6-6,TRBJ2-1,TGTGCCAGCAGTTACTCCTACAGGGCCGGCTACAATGAGCAGTTCTTC,CASSYSYRAGYNEQFF
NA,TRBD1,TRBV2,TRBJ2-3,TGTGCCAGCAGTCCCGCCCCGGGACAGGGCAGAGATACGCAGTATTTT,CASSPAPGQGRDTQYF
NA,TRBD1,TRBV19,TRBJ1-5,TGTGCCAGTAGGGGGACAGGGATGCGACCTCAGCCCCAGCATTTT,CASRGTGMRPQPQHF
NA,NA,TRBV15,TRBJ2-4,TGTGCCACCAGCAGAGATAAGGGTTTAGCCAAAAACATTCAGTACTTC,CATSRDKGLAKNIQYF
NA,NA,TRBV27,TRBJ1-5,TGTGCCAGCCAAATGCTACAGGGAGGGAATCAGCCCCAGCATTTT,CASQMLQGGNQPQHF
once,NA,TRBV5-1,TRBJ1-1,TGCGCCAGCAGCTTGGCGGGGAGTGGGAACACTGAAGCTTTCTTT,CASSLAGSGNTEAFF
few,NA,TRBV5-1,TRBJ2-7,TGCGCCAGCAAAGAGATGAGGGCCCCCTACGAGCAGTACTTC,CASKEMRAPYEQYF
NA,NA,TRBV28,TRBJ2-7,TGTGCCAGCACCCCAGGGAGCGTCTACGAGCAGTACTTC,CASTPGSVYEQYF
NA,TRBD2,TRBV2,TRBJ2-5,TGTGCCAGCAGTCCGCGGACTAGCGGGAGTCCGAGAGAGACCCAGTACTTC,CASSPRTSGSPRETQYF
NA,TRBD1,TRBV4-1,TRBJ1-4,TGCGCCAGCAGCCAAACAGGGGATCGTGAAAAACTGTTTTTT,CASSQTGDREKLFF
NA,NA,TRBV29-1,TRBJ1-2,TGCAGCGCCGATGGGACGGACTATGGCTACACCTTC,CSADGTDYGYTF
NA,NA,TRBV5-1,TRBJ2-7,TGCGCCAGCAGCTTGGGAGACGGCGTAGGCGAGCAGTACTTC,CASSLGDGVGEQYF
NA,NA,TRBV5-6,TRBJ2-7,TGTGCCAGCAGCACCAGGGGCGGGTTCCACGAGCAGTACTTC,CASSTRGGFHEQYF
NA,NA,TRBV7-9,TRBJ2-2,TGTGCCAGCACCTCGGGGCAAAACACCGGGGAGCTGTTTTTT,CASTSGQNTGELFF
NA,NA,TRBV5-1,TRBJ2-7,TGCGCCAGCAGCTTGAGCGGAACCTACGAGCAGTACTTC,CASSLSGTYEQYF
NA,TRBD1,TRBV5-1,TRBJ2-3,TGCGCCAGCAGCCTGACCAGGACAGGGGGCGAAGATACGCAGTATTTT,CASSLTRTGGEDTQYF
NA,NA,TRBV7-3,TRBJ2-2,TGTGCCAGCAGCTTAGCGGCAGCTAACACCGGGGAGCTGTTTTTT,CASSLAAANTGELFF
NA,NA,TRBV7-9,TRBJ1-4,TGTGCCAGCAGCTTAGAGGCCGGGGGCGGTAGGGAAAAACTGTTTTTT,CASSLEAGGGREKLFF
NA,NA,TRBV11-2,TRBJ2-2,TGTGCCAGCAGCTTCCAGGGGTCCAACACCGGGGAGCTGTTTTTT,CASSFQGSNTGELFF